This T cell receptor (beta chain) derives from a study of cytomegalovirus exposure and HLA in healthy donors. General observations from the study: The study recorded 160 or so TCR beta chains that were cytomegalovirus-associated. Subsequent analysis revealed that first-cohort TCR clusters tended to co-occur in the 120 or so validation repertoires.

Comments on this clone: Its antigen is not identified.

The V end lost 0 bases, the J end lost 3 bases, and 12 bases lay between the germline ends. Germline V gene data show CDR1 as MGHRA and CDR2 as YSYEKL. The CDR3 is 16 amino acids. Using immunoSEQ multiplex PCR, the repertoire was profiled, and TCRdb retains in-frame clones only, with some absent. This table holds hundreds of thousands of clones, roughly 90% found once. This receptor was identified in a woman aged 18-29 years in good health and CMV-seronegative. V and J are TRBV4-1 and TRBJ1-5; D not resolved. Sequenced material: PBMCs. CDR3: CASSQDLRTYNQPQHF. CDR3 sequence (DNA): TGCGCCAGCAGCCAAGACCTCAGGACTTACAATCAGCCCCAGCATTTT.